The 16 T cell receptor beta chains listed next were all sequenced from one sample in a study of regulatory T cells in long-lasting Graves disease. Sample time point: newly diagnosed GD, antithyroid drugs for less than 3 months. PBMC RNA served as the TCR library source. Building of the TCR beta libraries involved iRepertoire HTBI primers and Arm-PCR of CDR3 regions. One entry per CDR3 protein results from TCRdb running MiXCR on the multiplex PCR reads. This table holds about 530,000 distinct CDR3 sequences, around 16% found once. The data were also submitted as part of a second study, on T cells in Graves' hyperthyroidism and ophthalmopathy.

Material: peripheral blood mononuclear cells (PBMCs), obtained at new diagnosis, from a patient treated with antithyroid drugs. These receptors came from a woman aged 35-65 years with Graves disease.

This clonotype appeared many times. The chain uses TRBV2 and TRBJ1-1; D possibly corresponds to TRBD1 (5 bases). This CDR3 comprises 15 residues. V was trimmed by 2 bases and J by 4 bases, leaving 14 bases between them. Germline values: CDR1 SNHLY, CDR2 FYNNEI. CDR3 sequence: CASSERAIRGTEAFF. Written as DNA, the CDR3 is TGTGCCAGCAGTGAAAGGGCCATAAGGGGCACTGAAGCTTTCTTT.

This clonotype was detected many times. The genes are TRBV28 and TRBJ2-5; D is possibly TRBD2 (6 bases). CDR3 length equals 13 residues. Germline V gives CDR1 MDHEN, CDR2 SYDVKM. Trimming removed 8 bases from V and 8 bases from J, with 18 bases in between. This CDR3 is CASSLSGRATQYF. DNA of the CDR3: TGTGCCAGCTCCCTTAGCGGCAGAGCTACCCAGTACTTC.

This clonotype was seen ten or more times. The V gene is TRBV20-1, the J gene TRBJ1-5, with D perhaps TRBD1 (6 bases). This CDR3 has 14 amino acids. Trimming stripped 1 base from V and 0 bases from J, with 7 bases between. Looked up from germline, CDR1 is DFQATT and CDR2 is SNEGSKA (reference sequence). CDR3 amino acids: CSARVDSSNQPQHF. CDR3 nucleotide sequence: TGCAGTGCTAGAGTGGACAGTAGCAATCAGCCCCAGCATTTT.

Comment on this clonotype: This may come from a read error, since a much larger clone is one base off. This CDR3 reads CASSYRGAYTEAFF. The CDR3 bases are TGTGCCAGCAGTTACCGGGGGGCGTACACTGAAGCTTTCTTT. V and J are TRBV6-8 and TRBJ1-1, with a tentative D call TRBD1 (6 bases). V lost 2 bases to trimming and J lost 3 bases, with 10 bases between them. Looked up from germline, CDR1 is MNHGY and CDR2 is SAAAGT. CDR3 size: 14 residues.

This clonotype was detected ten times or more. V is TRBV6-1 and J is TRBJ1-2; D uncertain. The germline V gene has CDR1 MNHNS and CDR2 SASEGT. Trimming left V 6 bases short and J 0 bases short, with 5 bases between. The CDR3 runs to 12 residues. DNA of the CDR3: TGTGCCAGCAGGGCAGCTAACTATGGCTACACCTTC. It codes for CASRAANYGYTF.

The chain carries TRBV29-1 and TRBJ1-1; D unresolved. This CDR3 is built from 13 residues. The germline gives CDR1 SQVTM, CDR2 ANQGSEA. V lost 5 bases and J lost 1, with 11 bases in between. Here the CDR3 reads CSVRSLGNTEAFF. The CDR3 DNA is TGCAGCGTTAGGTCTCTGGGGAACACTGAAGCTTTCTTT.

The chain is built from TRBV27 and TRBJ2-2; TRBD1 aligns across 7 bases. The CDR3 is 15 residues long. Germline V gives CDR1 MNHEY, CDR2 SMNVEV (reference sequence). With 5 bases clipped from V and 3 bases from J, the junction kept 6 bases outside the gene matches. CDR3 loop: CASSDGDRYTGELFF. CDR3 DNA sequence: TGTGCCAGCAGTGACGGGGACAGATACACCGGGGAGCTGTTTTTT.

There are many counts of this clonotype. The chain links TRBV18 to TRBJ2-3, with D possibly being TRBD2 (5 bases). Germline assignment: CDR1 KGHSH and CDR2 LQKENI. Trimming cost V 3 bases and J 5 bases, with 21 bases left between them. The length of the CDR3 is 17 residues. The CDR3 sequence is CASSPIQTTEVKDTQYF. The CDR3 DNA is TGTGCCAGCTCACCCATACAGACTACGGAAGTCAAAGATACGCAGTATTTT.

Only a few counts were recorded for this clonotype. The CDR3 DNA is TGTGCCAGCAGTCCCCCGGGGACAGTGAGCTCCTACGAGCAGTACTTC. Its translation is CASSPPGTVSSYEQYF. The chain recombines TRBV28 with TRBJ2-7; 7 bases are shared with TRBD1. V was pared by 5 bases and J by 0 bases, with 10 bases of the junction left unmatched. Germline-derived CDR1 and CDR2 are MDHEN and SYDVKM. The CDR3 extends over 16 amino acids.

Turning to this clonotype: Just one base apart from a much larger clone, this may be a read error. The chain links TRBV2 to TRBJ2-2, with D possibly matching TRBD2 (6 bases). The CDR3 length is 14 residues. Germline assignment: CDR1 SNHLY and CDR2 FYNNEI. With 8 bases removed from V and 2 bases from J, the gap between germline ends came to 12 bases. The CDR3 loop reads CASFELANTGELFF. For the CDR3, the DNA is TGTGCCAGCTTTGAACTAGCCAACACCGGGGAGCTGTTTTTT.

CDR3 in amino acids: CASSILASSGNTIYF. The CDR3 DNA reads as TGTGCCAGTAGTATTCTTGCTAGCTCTGGAAACACCATATATTTT. The chain employs TRBV19 and TRBJ1-3, with D unclear. The CDR3 totals 15 residues. Trimming stripped 3 bases from V and 0 bases from J, with 9 bases between. CDR1 is LNHDA and CDR2 is SQIVND in the germline V gene (reference sequence).

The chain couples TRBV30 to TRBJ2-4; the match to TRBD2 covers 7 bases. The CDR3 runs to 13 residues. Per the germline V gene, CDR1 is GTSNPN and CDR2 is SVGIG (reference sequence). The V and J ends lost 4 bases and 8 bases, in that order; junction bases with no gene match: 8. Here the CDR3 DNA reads TGTGCCTGGAATCCGGTCCGGGGGGACATTCAGTACTTC. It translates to CAWNPVRGDIQYF.

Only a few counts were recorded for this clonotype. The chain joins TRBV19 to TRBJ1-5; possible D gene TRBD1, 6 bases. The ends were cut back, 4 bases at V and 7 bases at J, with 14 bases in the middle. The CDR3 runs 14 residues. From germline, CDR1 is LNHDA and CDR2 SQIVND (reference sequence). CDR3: CASSNGQFSQPQHF. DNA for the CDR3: TGTGCCAGTAGTAACGGACAGTTTTCGCAGCCCCAGCATTTT.

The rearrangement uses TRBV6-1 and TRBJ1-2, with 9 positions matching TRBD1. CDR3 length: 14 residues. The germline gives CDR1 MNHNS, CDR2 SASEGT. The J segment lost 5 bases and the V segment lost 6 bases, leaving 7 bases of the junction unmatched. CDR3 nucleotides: TGTGCCAGCAGAATTCACAGGGGGCGGTATGGCTACACCTTC. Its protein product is CASRIHRGRYGYTF.

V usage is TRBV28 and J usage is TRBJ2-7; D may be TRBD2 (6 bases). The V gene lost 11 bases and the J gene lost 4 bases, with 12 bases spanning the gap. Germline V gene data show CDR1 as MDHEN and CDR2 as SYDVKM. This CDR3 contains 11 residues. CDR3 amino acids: CAGSEGYEQYF. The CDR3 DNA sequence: TGTGCCGGCTCGGAGGGTTACGAGCAGTACTTC.

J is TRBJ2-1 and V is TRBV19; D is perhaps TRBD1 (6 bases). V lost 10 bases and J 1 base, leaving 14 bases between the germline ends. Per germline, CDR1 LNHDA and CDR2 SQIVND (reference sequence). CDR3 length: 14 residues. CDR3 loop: CATKPGQSYNEQFF. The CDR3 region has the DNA TGTGCCACCAAACCGGGACAATCCTACAATGAGCAGTTCTTC.